Reported below is one T cell receptor beta chain. No antigen is known for it. The data derive from a study of cytomegalovirus exposure and HLA in healthy donors. Across the study: One earlier analysis, a look at roughly 180 million T cells, found about 100 million unique TCR beta sequences. Notes on the study in general: For most TCR beta V segments, an earlier analysis put the productive rate at about 87% or about 30% of the time.

This CDR3 has 18 amino acids. Germline lookup yields CDR1 KGHSH and CDR2 LQKENI. Trimming took off 1 base at V and 0 bases at J, with 18 bases between the two ends. Participants comprised healthy donors of bone marrow. PCR amplification relied on 60 Vbeta primers (plus 13 Jbeta primers). Study processing details: A follow-up analysis tallied about 80 million unique TCR beta chains, roughly 9.9 million shared. Sequenced by immunoSEQ multiplex PCR; TCRdb stores in-frame clones only, minus some. The D gene and trimming were derived from the DNA, and the V and J assignments and clone size from that table. The data hold under 150,000 clones, with about two thirds observed a single time.

The receptor was derived from a woman aged 55-70 years in good health and CMV-seropositive. The sequenced sample consisted of PBMCs. The chain is built from TRBV18 and TRBJ1-2, with D possibly TRBD1 on 5 matching bases. CDR3 bases: TGTGCCAGCTCACCACGGACACGTTCGGTTCGAGCTAACTATGGCTACACCTTC. Amino acid sequence: CASSPRTRSVRANYGYTF. Combining the CDR3 with reference TRBV18 and TRBJ1-2 gives the whole variable domain NAGVMQNPRHLVRRRGQEARLRCSPMKGHSHVYWYRQLPEEGLKFMVYLQKENIIDESGMPKERFSAEFPKEGPSILRIQQVVRGDSAAYFCASSPRTRSVRANYGYTFGSGTRLTVV.